This TCR beta chain was identified in a study of T cells of healthy individuals. TCRdb re-called the 5' RACE reads with MiXCR, one entry per CDR3 protein. In the table there are around 63,000 distinct CDR3 sequences, 15% to 20% of which are singletons. This clonotype was counted only a few times. This receptor was taken from a human donor in good health.

CDR3 sequence (DNA): TGCAGTGCTAAGCCCACCACAGATACGCAGTATTTT. This translates into CSAKPTTDTQYF. The chain carries TRBV20-1 and TRBJ2-3; D remains ambiguous. Trimming left V 4 bases short and J 2 bases short, with 7 bases between. The CDR3 length is 12 residues. Germline V gene data show CDR1 as DFQATT and CDR2 as SNEGSKA (reference sequence).